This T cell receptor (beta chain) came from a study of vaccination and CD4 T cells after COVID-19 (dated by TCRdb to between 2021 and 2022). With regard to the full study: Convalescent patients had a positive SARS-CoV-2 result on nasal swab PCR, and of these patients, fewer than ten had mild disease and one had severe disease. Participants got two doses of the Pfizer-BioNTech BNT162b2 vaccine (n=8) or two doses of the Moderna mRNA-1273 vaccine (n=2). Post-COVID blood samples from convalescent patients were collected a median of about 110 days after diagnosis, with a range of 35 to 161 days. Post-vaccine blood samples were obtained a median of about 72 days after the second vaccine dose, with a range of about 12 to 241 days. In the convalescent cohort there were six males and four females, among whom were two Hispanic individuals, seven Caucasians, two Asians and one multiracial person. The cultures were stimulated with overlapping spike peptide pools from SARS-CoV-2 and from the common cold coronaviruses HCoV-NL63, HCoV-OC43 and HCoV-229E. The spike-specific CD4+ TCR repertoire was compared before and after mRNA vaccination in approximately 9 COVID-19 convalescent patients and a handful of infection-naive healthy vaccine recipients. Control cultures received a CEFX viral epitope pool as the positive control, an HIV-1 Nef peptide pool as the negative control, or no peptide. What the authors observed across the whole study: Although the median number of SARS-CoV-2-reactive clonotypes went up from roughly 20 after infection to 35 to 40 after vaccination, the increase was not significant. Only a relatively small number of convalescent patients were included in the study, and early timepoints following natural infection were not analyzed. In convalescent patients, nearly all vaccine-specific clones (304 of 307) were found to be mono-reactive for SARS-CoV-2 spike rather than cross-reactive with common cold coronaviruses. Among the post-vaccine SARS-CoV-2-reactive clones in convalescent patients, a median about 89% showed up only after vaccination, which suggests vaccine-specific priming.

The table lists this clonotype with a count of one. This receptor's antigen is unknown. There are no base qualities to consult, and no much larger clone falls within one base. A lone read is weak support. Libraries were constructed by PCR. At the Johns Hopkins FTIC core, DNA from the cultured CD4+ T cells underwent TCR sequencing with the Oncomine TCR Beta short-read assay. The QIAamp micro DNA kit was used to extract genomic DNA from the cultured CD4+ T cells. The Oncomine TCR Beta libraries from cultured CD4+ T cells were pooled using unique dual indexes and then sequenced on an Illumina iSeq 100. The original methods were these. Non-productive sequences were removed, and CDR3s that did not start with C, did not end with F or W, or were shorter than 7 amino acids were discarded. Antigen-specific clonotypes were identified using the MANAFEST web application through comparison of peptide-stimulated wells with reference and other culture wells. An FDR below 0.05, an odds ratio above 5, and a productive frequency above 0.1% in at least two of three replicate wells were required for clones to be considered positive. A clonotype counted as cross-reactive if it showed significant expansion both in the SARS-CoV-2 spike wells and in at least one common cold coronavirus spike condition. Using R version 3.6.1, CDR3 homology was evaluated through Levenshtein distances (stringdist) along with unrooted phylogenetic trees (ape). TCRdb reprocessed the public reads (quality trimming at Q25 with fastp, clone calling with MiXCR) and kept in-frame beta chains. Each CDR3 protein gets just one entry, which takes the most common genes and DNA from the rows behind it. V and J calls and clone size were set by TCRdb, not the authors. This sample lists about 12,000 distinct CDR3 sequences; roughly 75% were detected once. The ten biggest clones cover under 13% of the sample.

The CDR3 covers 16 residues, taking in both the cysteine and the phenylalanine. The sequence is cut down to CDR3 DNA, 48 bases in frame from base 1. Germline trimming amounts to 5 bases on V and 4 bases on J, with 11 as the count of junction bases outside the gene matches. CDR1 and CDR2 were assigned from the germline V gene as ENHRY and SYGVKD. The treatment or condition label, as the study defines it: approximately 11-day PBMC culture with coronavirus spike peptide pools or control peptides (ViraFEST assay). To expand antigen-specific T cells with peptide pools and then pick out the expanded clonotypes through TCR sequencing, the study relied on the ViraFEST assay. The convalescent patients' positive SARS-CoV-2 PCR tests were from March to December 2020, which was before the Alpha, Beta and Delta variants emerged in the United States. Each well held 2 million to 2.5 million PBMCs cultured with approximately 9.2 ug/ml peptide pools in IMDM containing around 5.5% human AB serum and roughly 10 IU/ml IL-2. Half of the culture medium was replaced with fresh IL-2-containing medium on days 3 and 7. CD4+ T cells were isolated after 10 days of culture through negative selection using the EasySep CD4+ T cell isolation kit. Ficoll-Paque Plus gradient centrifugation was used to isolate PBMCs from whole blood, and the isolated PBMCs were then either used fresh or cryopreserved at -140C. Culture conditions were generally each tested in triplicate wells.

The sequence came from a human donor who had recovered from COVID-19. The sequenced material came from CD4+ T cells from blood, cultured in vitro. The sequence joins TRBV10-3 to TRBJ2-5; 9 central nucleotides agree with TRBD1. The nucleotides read TGTGCCATCAGTCCCGGGACAGGGAAAGTTTTAGAGACCCAGTACTTC. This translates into CAISPGTGKVLETQYF.